These 9 T cell receptor beta chains were sequenced from one sample in a study of graft-versus-host responses after intestinal transplantation. The antigens these receptors bind are not known. Libraries were prepared by immunoSEQ multiplex PCR; TCRdb keeps only in-frame clonotypes and omits some of them. The sample has about 96,000 clones; 92% are singletons. The sequences come from unstimulated CD4+ T cells sorted from spleen or lymph node cells, collected before intestinal transplant. The receptors here all came from a human donor who received an intestinal transplant.

V usage is TRBV21-1 and J usage is TRBJ2-1; the table's D call, TRBD2, was not checked against the DNA. TRBV21-1 is marked as a pseudogene. The CDR3 runs to 16 residues. The CDR3 DNA is TGTGCCAGCAGCACCCTACTAGCGGGATATAACAATGAGCAGTTCTTC. It is translated as CASSTLLAGYNNEQFF.

The chain links TRBV10-1 to TRBJ2-1, with 13 nucleotides matching TRBD2. CDR1 is WNHNN, CDR2 SYGVQD, per germline (reference sequence). This CDR3 region has 18 residues. The junction had 14 bases not matched to a gene; V was cut back by 0 bases and J by 12 bases. The CDR3 loop is CASSESVSQTSGRSGQFF. CDR3 coding DNA: TGCGCCAGCAGTGAGTCGGTTTCCCAGACTAGCGGGAGGTCTGGGCAGTTCTTC.

The chain couples TRBV30 to TRBJ2-7; maybe TRBD1 (8 bases). CDR1 and CDR2 (germline): GTSNPN, SVGIG (reference sequence). The CDR3 is 13 residues long. Deletions cut 7 bases from V and 2 bases from J, with 15 bases between. The CDR3 DNA is TGTGCCTATAAAACAGGGGGGGCCTACGAGCAGTACTTC. Protein sequence: CAYKTGGAYEQYF.

The chain recombines TRBV27 with TRBJ1-4; possibly TRBD1 for D (5 bases). This CDR3 has 14 amino acids. Germline values: CDR1 MNHEY, CDR2 SMNVEV (reference sequence). V lost 2 bases and J 5 bases, leaving 9 bases between the germline ends. The CDR3 sequence is CASSLEGLNEKLFF. The CDR3 coding sequence is TGTGCCAGCAGTTTAGAGGGGTTGAATGAAAAACTGTTTTTT.

The V call is TRBV18, the J call TRBJ2-1, with TRBD1 identical over 7 bases. Germline loops: CDR1 KGHSH, CDR2 LQKENI. CDR3 length: 14 residues. J lost 8 bases, V lost 3 bases, and 7 bases had no gene match. CDR3 residues: CASSPGAGGDEQFF. The DNA for the CDR3 is TGTGCCAGCTCACCTGGGGCAGGGGGAGATGAGCAGTTCTTC.

V is TRBV7-7 and J is TRBJ2-5; D remains unclear. The CDR3 is 13 residues long. Trimming left V 5 bases short and J 2 bases short, with 9 bases between. CDR1 is SSHAT, CDR2 FNYEAQ, per germline (reference sequence). CDR3 protein: CASSPGFQETQYF. In DNA form, the CDR3 reads TGTGCCAGCAGCCCCGGTTTTCAAGAGACCCAGTACTTC.

The chain uses TRBV2 and TRBJ2-5; D perhaps matches TRBD1 (6 bases). Germline loops: CDR1 SNHLY, CDR2 FYNNEI. This CDR3 is 15 amino acids long. Deletions cut 3 bases from V and 1 base from J, with 12 bases between. DNA for the CDR3: TGTGCCAGCAGTGATTTCTCGGACAGCCAAGAGACCCAGTACTTC. The encoded protein is CASSDFSDSQETQYF.

This chain links TRBV6-5 with TRBJ2-7, with D perhaps matching TRBD2 (6 bases). Germline V lookup: CDR1 MNHEY, CDR2 SVGAGI. V was pared by 6 bases and J by 3 bases, with 15 bases between. The CDR3 contains 14 residues. The CDR3 spells CASSTRTTGYEQYF. Here the CDR3 DNA reads TGTGCCAGCAGCACTCGGACTACCGGCTACGAGCAGTACTTC.

This chain joins TRBV6-5 and TRBJ2-7, with 7 bases fitting TRBD1. Germline values: CDR1 MNHEY, CDR2 SVGAGI. This CDR3 comprises 14 residues. Trimming removed 4 bases from V and 3 bases from J; junction bases left unmatched: 6. In DNA, the CDR3 is TGTGCCAGCAGTTTCGCGACAGGGAACTACGAGCAGTACTTC. Translated: CASSFATGNYEQYF.